The clone carrying this T cell receptor beta chain has just a few counts. These data come from a study of T cells after yellow fever vaccination. CDR1 LGHNA and CDR2 YSLEER come from the germline V gene. J lost 4 bases, V lost 8 bases, and 8 bases had no gene match. The CDR3 totals 14 residues. Each CDR3 protein is one row after TCRdb ran MiXCR on the 5' RACE reads. Among some 320,000 distinct CDR3 sequences listed, roughly 4.3% were seen once. The V gene is TRBV4-3, the J gene TRBJ1-1; 9 bases map to TRBD1. The sequence derives from a man younger than 35 who received the YFV17D yellow fever vaccine. The source was PBMCs, collected 5 days after the yellow fever booster vaccination. The CDR3 nucleotides read TGCGCCAGCGGGATGACAGGGGGAAGCACTGAAGCTTTCTTT. Protein sequence: CASGMTGGSTEAFF.